Described below is a single TCR beta chain sequence and its context. Its antigen is unidentified. The CDR3 has 17 amino acids. Trimming at V came to 3 bases and at J to 4 bases, leaving 7 bases not matched to a gene. Per the germline V gene, CDR1 is SGHDN and CDR2 is FVKESK. The repertoire was sequenced with immunoSEQ multiplex PCR; TCRdb's copy has only in-frame clones and lacks some. Of 95,000 to 100,000 clones in the sample, about 90% were seen once. The record originates from a study of OX40 agonist ivuxolimab in advanced cancers. Study details: The dose-escalation cohort had hepatocellular carcinoma, melanoma, renal cell or head and neck cancer. Study results and limitations: Blood T cells, both CD4+ and CD8+, expanded clonally by week 6 at 0.1 to 3.0 mg/kg. Patients with a partial response at 0.1-3.0 mg/kg had among the lowest clonal expansion. Certain nonresponding patients likewise had low normalized T-cell clonal expansion.

This receptor was obtained from an adult with an advanced solid tumor such as melanoma, head and neck, liver or kidney cancer. This sample comprised CD4+ or CD8+ T cells sorted from blood, obtained in a trial of the OX40 agonist ivuxolimab. This chain uses TRBV14 with TRBJ2-5; 14 bases match TRBD2. The CDR3 loop reads CASSQSSGLAGAETQYF. The DNA for the CDR3 is TGTGCCAGCAGCCAGTCCTCGGGACTAGCGGGAGCAGAGACCCAGTACTTC.